The clone carrying this T cell receptor beta chain came up many times. What it binds is unknown. This record comes from a study of metastatic and nonmetastatic thyroid tumors. Study at large: Comparison of repertoires was carried out across blood and tumor or nodule tissue from malignant and benign thyroid patients. Findings and caveats of the study: Malignant thyroid tumors reportedly exceeded benign nodules significantly in TCR beta diversity, with the difference appearing in blood and tumor.

Patients had received no treatment of any kind before thyroid surgery. With MiXCR, TCRdb reprocessed the PCR reads. The data contain about 25,000 clones, roughly 18% of them singletons. The material sequenced was blood. This clonotype originated in a male donor with papillary thyroid cancer or a benign thyroid nodule (not recorded which). Some clones in this sample may be carry-over from other donors' samples.

Here the CDR3 reads CSAREDQGRGYTF. CDR3 coding DNA: TGCAGTGCTAGAGAGGACCAGGGACGCGGCTACACCTTC. The chain recombines TRBV20-1 with TRBJ1-2; possible D gene TRBD1, 5 bases. CDR1 is DFQATT and CDR2 is SNEGSKA in the germline V gene (reference sequence). This CDR3 comprises 13 residues. Trimming took 0 bases from V and 8 from J, leaving 13 bases between them.